The clone carrying this TCR beta chain came up a few times. What it binds is not known. This specimen comes from a study of T cell responses to AZD1222 COVID-19 vaccine. Sequenced by immunoSEQ multiplex PCR; TCRdb stores in-frame clones only, minus some. The sample consists of 110,000 to 150,000 clones, approximately 93% of them appearing once. The study, taken as a whole, reports: Spike-specific TCR depth and breadth grew after two AZD1222 doses. In the spike-specific TCR repertoire, nearly half reportedly target unmutated variant regions.

CDR1 and CDR2 (germline): MNHEY, SVGAGI. The CDR3 totals 11 residues. V lost 8 bases and J lost 3, with 7 bases in between. The sequencing used peripheral blood, collected after recovery from COVID-19. The chain couples TRBV6-5 to TRBJ1-2; no definite D call. The sequence came from an adult who had recovered from COVID-19. CDR3: CASPSYYGYTF. The CDR3 region has the DNA TGTGCCAGCCCATCCTACTATGGCTACACCTTC.